This TCR beta chain emerged from a study of spatial heterogeneity in lung cancer. Study-wide context: Beta-chain sequences consistently outnumbered alpha-chain sequences in detection.

Trimming left V 2 bases short and J 8 bases short, with 15 bases between. This CDR3 comprises 15 residues. In germline, CDR1 is MGHDK, CDR2 SYGVNS. MiXCR, run by TCRdb on the 5' RACE reads, gives a single entry per CDR3 protein. Among some 23,000 distinct CDR3 sequences listed, approximately 7.2% were seen once. Time point indicated: sample taken at primary tumor resection. Unsorted samples of tumor, nontumor lung or frozen PBMC had their whole RNA sequenced. Samples were donated by 72 untreated early-stage non-small cell lung cancer patients. The TCR originated in a male donor with early-stage non-small cell lung cancer. V is TRBV25-1 and J is TRBJ1-4; D ambiguous. Here the sequenced sample was PBMCs, taken at surgery. In DNA, the CDR3 is TGTGCCAGCAGTGAACAGACGGTCCAAGGGGAAAAACTGTTTTTT. Amino acids: CASSEQTVQGEKLFF.